These 11 T cell receptor beta chains share one sample of origin, sequenced in a study of cytomegalovirus exposure and HLA in healthy donors (dated by TCRdb to 2017 to 2019). Library method: the immunoSEQ multiplex PCR assay. A mixture of 60 forward primers for TCR Vbeta segments and 13 reverse primers for TCR Jbeta segments was used in the multiplex PCR. The table was pulled from immuneACCESS by TCRdb, which kept in-frame rearrangements only. Such tables lose some clones; where checked, under half of the loss comes from unresolved V genes, and the rest has no known cause. This sample has 150,000 to 200,000 clones in its table, and 82% of those were observed once. The ten largest clones add up to around 1.5% of the sample. The sequencing sample was made of PBMCs. Receptors were obtained from a girl aged 5-17 years in good health and CMV-seropositive.

In DNA form, the CDR3 reads TGTGCCAGCAGCTTCTACCCGGGGCGGGGCTACGAGCAGTACTTC. The encoded protein is CASSFYPGRGYEQYF. The chain joins TRBV7-2 to TRBJ2-7; a possible D gene is TRBD2 (6 bases). Germline CDR1 is SGHTA and CDR2 is FQGNSA. V lost 3 bases to trimming and J lost 3 bases, with 15 bases between them. CDR3 size: 15 residues.

This chain uses TRBV5-8 with TRBJ2-1, with a possible D match to TRBD2 (6 bases). The CDR3 spans 15 residues. Trimming stripped 6 bases from V and 2 bases from J, with 15 bases between. Germline CDR1 is SGHTS and CDR2 is YDEGEE. The CDR3 region has the DNA TGTGCCAGCACCCGCGGGGACCGAGCCTACAATGAGCAGTTCTTC. Protein sequence: CASTRGDRAYNEQFF.

The chain has TRBV6-6 and TRBJ2-7; 10 positions agree with TRBD2. Germline V gene lookup returns CDR1 MNHNY and CDR2 SVGAGI (reference sequence). V dropped 5 bases and J dropped 2; count of bases not matched to a gene: 6. CDR3 length: 15 amino acids. The CDR3 sequence is CASSLRTSGTYEQYF. For the CDR3, the DNA is TGTGCCAGCAGTCTACGGACTAGCGGTACCTACGAGCAGTACTTC.

The V call is TRBV9, the J call TRBJ1-1; D gene unclear. Deletions cut 3 bases from V and 3 bases from J, with 15 bases between. The CDR3 spans 15 residues. Germline CDR1 is SGDLS and CDR2 is YYNGEE. The CDR3 is CASSARRGWDTEAFF. CDR3 in DNA: TGTGCCAGCAGCGCCCGCCGGGGATGGGACACTGAAGCTTTCTTT.

The chain recombines TRBV30 with TRBJ1-1; D gene ambiguous. The CDR3 consists of 16 residues. Deletions cut 5 bases from V and 3 bases from J, with 22 bases between. CDR1 and CDR2 (germline): GTSNPN, SVGIG (reference sequence). CDR3 protein: CAWVPWGGKGDTEAFF. The CDR3 DNA reads as TGTGCCTGGGTCCCCTGGGGAGGGAAGGGTGACACTGAAGCTTTCTTT.

This clone has a single count. The V and J genes are TRBV5-8 and TRBJ2-2, with D possibly being TRBD1 (6 bases). V shed 8 bases and J shed 3 bases, with 14 bases lying between them. The CDR3 has 14 amino acids. In germline, CDR1 is SGHTS, CDR2 YDEGEE. CDR3 in DNA: TGTGCCAGTAACAGGGTACGTTACACCGGGGAGCTGTTTTTT. Protein product: CASNRVRYTGELFF.

This rearrangement joins TRBV19 to TRBJ2-5; 7 bases fit TRBD1. Germline loops: CDR1 LNHDA, CDR2 SQIVND (reference sequence). This CDR3 region has 15 residues. V shed 9 bases, J shed 3 bases, and the junction held 13 bases outside the gene matches. The CDR3 coding sequence is TGTGCCAGGAAACAGGGGCCCGTTCGGAAAGAGACCCAGTACTTC. It yields the protein CARKQGPVRKETQYF.

The chain has TRBV27 and TRBJ2-1, with 9 bases matching TRBD2. The length of the CDR3 is 15 residues. Germline CDR1 MNHEY, CDR2 SMNVEV (reference sequence). Unmatched junction bases numbered 7, after V lost 5 bases and J lost 5 bases. In DNA, the CDR3 is TGTGCCAGCAGTCCACTAGCGGGTATCGACAATGAGCAGTTCTTC. This codes for CASSPLAGIDNEQFF.

The rearrangement uses TRBV19 and TRBJ2-1; 8 bases align to TRBD2. This CDR3 has 15 residues. Losses at the gene ends were 4 bases for V and 3 bases for J; bases not matched to a gene: 5. The germline gives CDR1 LNHDA, CDR2 SQIVND (reference sequence). CDR3 protein: CASSTLAGSYNEQFF. DNA of the CDR3: TGTGCCAGTAGTACTTTAGCGGGGAGCTACAATGAGCAGTTCTTC. The complete variable domain, with remaining parts taken from reference TRBV19 and TRBJ2-1, reads DGGITQSPKYLFRKEGQNVTLSCEQNLNHDAMYWYRQDPGQGLRLIYYSQIVNDFQKGDIAEGYSVSREKKESFPLTVTSAQKNPTAFYLCASSTLAGSYNEQFFGPGTRLTVL.

This chain joins TRBV6-1 and TRBJ2-1; 7 bases line up with TRBD2. Germline CDR1 is MNHNS and CDR2 is SASEGT. The CDR3 is made up of 14 amino acids. V shed 5 bases and J 8 bases; nucleotides not matched to a gene: 9. The CDR3: CASSTAGVRDEQFF. CDR3 DNA: TGTGCCAGCAGTACGGCGGGAGTAAGGGATGAGCAGTTCTTC.

The chain couples TRBV6-5 to TRBJ2-5, with a possible D match to TRBD1 (5 bases). CDR3 size: 16 residues. With 4 bases removed from V and 5 bases from J, the gap between germline ends came to 20 bases. Germline V gene data show CDR1 as MNHEY and CDR2 as SVGAGI. CDR3 coding DNA: TGTGCCAGCAGTTTGGACCTACGAACAGGTTGGGAGACCCAGTACTTC. Protein: CASSLDLRTGWETQYF.